Shown below are 25 T cell receptor beta chains from a single sample sequenced in a study of T cells in Graves' hyperthyroidism and ophthalmopathy. TCR beta CDR3 regions were amplified from RNA transcripts. TCR CDR3 regions were first amplified by RT-PCR with HTBI primers. TCRdb recomputed calls from the multiplex PCR reads with MiXCR, one row per CDR3 protein. The data show about 690,000 distinct CDR3 sequences, 15% to 20% seen once. The specimen sequenced was blood. The receptor source for this set is a man between 45 and 60 years old with Graves' hyperthyroidism.

This clonotype has just a few counts. V and J are TRBV19 and TRBJ2-7; D is ambiguous. Germline-derived CDR1 and CDR2 are LNHDA and SQIVND (reference sequence). The V and J ends lost 1 base and 6 bases respectively, with 10 bases between them. The CDR3 totals 13 residues. The CDR3 DNA is TGTGCCAGTAGTATAGGACACAGCCGCGAGCAGTACTTC. Protein product: CASSIGHSREQYF.

This clonotype was seen a single time. The chain carries TRBV27 and TRBJ2-1; 10 positions agree with TRBD2. Germline CDR1 is MNHEY and CDR2 is SMNVEV (reference sequence). The CDR3 runs to 18 residues. The V segment lost 5 bases and the J segment 0 bases; nucleotides outside the gene matches: 10. Written as DNA, the CDR3 is TGTGCCAGCAGTCCCCGACTAGCGGGTATTAGCTCCTACAATGAGCAGTTCTTC. It translates to CASSPRLAGISSYNEQFF.

This chain connects TRBV6-1 to TRBJ2-2, with D possibly TRBD2 on 6 matching bases. In germline, CDR1 is MNHNS, CDR2 SASEGT. This CDR3 is built from 20 residues. The germline V and J ends were trimmed by 6 bases and 4 bases, with 30 bases remaining between them. The CDR3 nucleotides are TGTGCCAGCAGCCGCGAGGGAATGAGTCGGCGGGATTCGAGCACCGGGGAGCTGTTTTTT. This gives the protein CASSREGMSRRDSSTGELFF.

This clonotype has at least ten counts. The chain links TRBV24-1 to TRBJ2-3; maybe TRBD1 (6 bases). The CDR3 totals 14 residues. V was shortened by 3 bases and J by 4 bases, with 10 bases between the two germline ends. Germline V lookup: CDR1 KGHDR, CDR2 SFDVKD. The CDR3 nucleotides read TGTGCCACCAGTGATCCCAGGGGTGCAGATACGCAGTATTTT. It encodes CATSDPRGADTQYF.

This chain links TRBV10-2 with TRBJ1-1, with D possibly TRBD1 on 6 matching bases. Trimming cost V 2 bases and J 4 bases, with 14 bases left between them. Germline V gene data show CDR1 as WSHSY and CDR2 as SAAADI. The CDR3 is 15 residues long. CDR3 DNA sequence: TGCGCCAGCAGTGAGCGGGGCAGGGGAATCACTGAAGCTTTCTTT. Encoded protein: CASSERGRGITEAFF.

V usage is TRBV7-2 and J usage is TRBJ2-1; TRBD2 agrees at 8 bases. The CDR3 consists of 13 residues. Germline V gene sequence: CDR1 SGHTA, CDR2 FQGNSA. Trimming at V came to 4 bases and at J to 9 bases, leaving 5 bases not matched to a gene. CDR3 protein: CASSSGLGVEQFF. Written as DNA, the CDR3 is TGTGCCAGCAGCTCGGGACTAGGAGTTGAGCAGTTCTTC.

This sequence joins TRBV6-1 and TRBJ1-2; TRBD1 is a possible D gene (5 bases). The CDR3 is 16 residues long. The V gene's germline CDR1 is MNHNS and CDR2 SASEGT. The ends were cut back, 5 bases at V and 5 bases at J, with 21 bases in the middle. This CDR3 reads CASSYNGGGNGYGYTF. The DNA of the CDR3 is TGTGCCAGCAGTTATAATGGGGGTGGGAATGGTTATGGCTACACCTTC.

This clonotype was seen at least ten times. This chain joins TRBV28 and TRBJ2-5; D remains ambiguous. Trimming stripped 2 bases from V and 5 bases from J, with 9 bases between. The V gene's germline CDR1 is MDHEN and CDR2 SYDVKM. There are 13 residues in the CDR3. The CDR3 spells CASSLGQTETQYF. DNA of the CDR3: TGTGCCAGCAGTTTAGGGCAGACGGAGACCCAGTACTTC.

The chain joins TRBV5-6 to TRBJ2-3; maybe TRBD1 (5 bases). Deletions cut 1 base from V and 6 bases from J, with 9 bases between. The CDR3 contains 13 residues. The germline gives CDR1 SGHDT, CDR2 YYEEEE. This CDR3 reads CASSLPGMDTQYF. CDR3 in DNA: TGTGCCAGCAGCTTGCCAGGGATGGATACGCAGTATTTT.

This clonotype has a handful of counts. The rearrangement joins TRBV19 to TRBJ2-2; D possibly corresponds to TRBD1 (6 bases). Germline V gene lookup returns CDR1 LNHDA and CDR2 SQIVND (reference sequence). The V gene lost 3 bases and the J gene lost 0 bases, with 11 bases spanning the gap. The CDR3 covers 16 residues. CDR3 region: CASSIRDNSNTGELFF. For the CDR3, the DNA is TGTGCCAGTAGTATCCGGGACAACTCGAACACCGGGGAGCTGTTTTTT.

Only a few counts were recorded for this clonotype. The rearrangement uses TRBV15 and TRBJ2-1; D gene unclear. Trimming stripped 5 bases from V and 0 bases from J, with 11 bases between. CDR3 length: 15 amino acids. The germline V gene has CDR1 LNHNV and CDR2 YYDKDF (reference sequence). CDR3 bases: TGTGCCACCAGCCCGGGCGTAAGCTCCTACAATGAGCAGTTCTTC. Its translation: CATSPGVSSYNEQFF.

The chain combines TRBV10-1 with TRBJ2-5; D unresolved. Germline values: CDR1 WNHNN, CDR2 SYGVQD (reference sequence). Trimming removed 3 bases from V and 4 bases from J, with 12 bases in between. The CDR3 length is 14 residues. Here the CDR3 reads CASSDEAEGETQYF. As DNA, the CDR3 is TGCGCCAGCAGTGATGAGGCAGAAGGAGAGACCCAGTACTTC.

On this clonotype itself: A much larger clonotype is one base distant, so this may be a read error. Without the conserved terminal phenylalanine or tryptophan, this CDR3 likely stems from a read error. The chain carries TRBV20-1 and TRBJ2-7; 9 bases fit TRBD1. Germline V CDR1 and CDR2: DFQATT, SNEGSKA (reference sequence). The CDR3 sequence is 13 residues long. V lost 2 bases, J lost 6 bases, and 5 bases stayed unmatched. The CDR3 DNA is TGCAGTGCTAGATACAGGGGGCAGGTCGAGCAGTACCTC. This encodes CSARYRGQVEQYL.

This clonotype was picked up a small number of times. The chain is built from TRBV6-1 and TRBJ2-1; 10 bases are shared with TRBD2. The CDR3 is 19 residues long. The J segment lost 5 bases and the V segment lost 6 bases, leaving 19 bases of the junction unmatched. The V gene's germline CDR1 is MNHNS and CDR2 SASEGT. This CDR3 is CASSPSPSGRAVLHNEQFF. The CDR3 DNA is TGTGCCAGCAGCCCCTCTCCTAGCGGGAGAGCGGTTTTGCACAATGAGCAGTTCTTC.

This clonotype has at least ten counts. V usage is TRBV3-1 and J usage is TRBJ1-1; no definite D call. Per germline, CDR1 LGHDT and CDR2 YNNKEL (reference sequence). V was clipped by 4 bases and J by 3 bases, with 12 bases between them. This CDR3 is built from 14 residues. This CDR3 reads CASSLSGRDTEAFF. CDR3 nucleotides: TGTGCCAGCAGCCTGTCAGGACGGGACACTGAAGCTTTCTTT.

This clonotype was detected ten times or more. The V and J genes are TRBV10-3 and TRBJ1-1, with D perhaps matching TRBD1 (6 bases). This CDR3 contains 15 residues. In germline, CDR1 is ENHRY, CDR2 SYGVKD. V lost 4 bases and J 1 base, leaving 13 bases between the germline ends. Written as DNA, the CDR3 is TGTGCCATCAGTGCCTCAGGACAGCAGAACACTGAAGCTTTCTTT. Amino acid sequence: CAISASGQQNTEAFF.

This rearrangement joins TRBV19 to TRBJ1-5; no definite D call. In germline, CDR1 is LNHDA, CDR2 SQIVND (reference sequence). Trimming cost V 0 bases and J 3 bases, with 12 bases left between them. CDR3 length equals 16 residues. The CDR3 protein is CASSIDSDRINQPQHF. In DNA form, the CDR3 reads TGTGCCAGTAGTATAGATTCGGACCGTATCAATCAGCCCCAGCATTTT. Together with reference TRBV19 and TRBJ1-5, the CDR3 gives the full variable domain: DGGITQSPKYLFRKEGQNVTLSCEQNLNHDAMYWYRQDPGQGLRLIYYSQIVNDFQKGDIAEGYSVSREKKESFPLTVTSAQKNPTAFYLCASSIDSDRINQPQHFGDGTRLSIL.

This clonotype was seen repeatedly, ten times or more. The chain joins TRBV9 to TRBJ1-2; D ambiguous. Per the germline V gene, CDR1 is SGDLS and CDR2 is YYNGEE. The CDR3 is 12 residues long. V shed 2 bases and J shed 2 bases, with 4 bases lying between them. The CDR3 DNA sequence: TGTGCCAGCAGCGTTGACAACTATGGCTACACCTTC. Translation: CASSVDNYGYTF.

The chain combines TRBV6-2 or TRBV6-3 with TRBJ1-5; maybe TRBD1 (6 bases). Germline lookup yields CDR1 MNHEY and CDR2 SVGEGT. The CDR3 consists of 14 residues. The V end lost 9 bases, the J end lost 6 bases, and 18 bases lay between the germline ends. The CDR3: CASTQGGGPQPQHF. The CDR3, as DNA: TGTGCCAGTACCCAAGGCGGGGGGCCTCAGCCCCAGCATTTT.

The V call is TRBV28, the J call TRBJ2-3; 8 nucleotides agree with TRBD1. Germline V gives CDR1 MDHEN, CDR2 SYDVKM. After removal of 5 bases from V and 6 bases from J, the junction contained 10 bases not matched to a gene. The CDR3 extends over 15 amino acids. The CDR3 sequence is CASSLPGQVVDTQYF. The DNA of the CDR3 is TGTGCCAGCAGTCTCCCGGGACAGGTGGTGGATACGCAGTATTTT. The whole variable domain, filled in from reference TRBV28 and TRBJ2-3, reads DVKVTQSSRYLVKRTGEKVFLECVQDMDHENMFWYRQDPGLGLRLIYFSYDVKMKEKGDIPEGYSVSREKKERFSLILESASTNQTSMYLCASSLPGQVVDTQYFGPGTRLTVL.

The chain couples TRBV11-2 to TRBJ1-1; weak D call: TRBD1 (6 bases). Between the trimmed V and J ends, which lost 3 bases and 0 bases, there was a span of 11 bases. The CDR3 spans 15 residues. Germline V CDR1 and CDR2: SGHAT, FQNNGV. The CDR3: CASSFNRAMNTEAFF. The CDR3 DNA reads TGTGCCAGCAGCTTCAACAGGGCCATGAACACTGAAGCTTTCTTT.

This clonotype has ten or more counts. The chain recombines TRBV3-1 with TRBJ2-3; the D gene is possibly TRBD2 (5 bases). The CDR3 contains 15 residues. Germline CDR1 reads LGHDT; CDR2 reads YNNKEL (reference sequence). With 1 base removed from V and 6 bases from J, the gap between germline ends came to 14 bases. CDR3 in amino acids: CASSQGWALADTQYF. Here the CDR3 DNA reads TGTGCCAGCAGCCAAGGATGGGCCTTAGCGGATACGCAGTATTTT.

For the CDR3, the DNA is TGTGCCAGCAGCACCCAAGCGGGAGGCTTAGAGACCCAGTACTTC. Translated, it gives CASSTQAGGLETQYF. The V and J genes are TRBV4-2 and TRBJ2-5; 9 nucleotides line up with TRBD2. With 5 bases clipped from V and 4 bases from J, the junction kept 8 bases outside the gene matches. The CDR3 contains 15 residues. Germline loops: CDR1 LGHNA, CDR2 YNFKEQ.

The chain combines TRBV7-9 with TRBJ2-1, with 7 bases fitting TRBD2. V lost 5 bases and J lost 7; bases outside the gene matches: 14. The CDR3 totals 16 residues. CDR1 and CDR2 from the germline V gene are SEHNR and FQNEAQ (reference sequence). CDR3 in DNA: TGTGCCAGCAGCCCATCCGTTGGGAGGGCCTCGAATGAGCAGTTCTTC. Translated: CASSPSVGRASNEQFF.

There are many counts of this clonotype. This rearrangement joins TRBV28 to TRBJ2-7, with TRBD2 as a possible D gene (6 bases). The CDR3 covers 13 residues. V was pared by 5 bases and J by 8 bases, with 16 bases between. CDR1 MDHEN and CDR2 SYDVKM come from the germline V gene. CDR3 bases: TGTGCCAGCAGTCCTCCGACTAGAACGCAGCAGTACTTC. Its protein product is CASSPPTRTQQYF.